A single sample is the source of the 15 T cell receptor beta chains below, sequenced in a study of breast tumors, draining lymph nodes, adjacent tissues. From the multiplex PCR reads, TCRdb called clonotypes with MiXCR, one entry per CDR3 protein. The table lists under 250,000 distinct CDR3 sequences, approximately 31% of them singletons. Axillary draining lymph nodes of breast cancer patients supplied the node samples. Material for sequencing was axillary lymph node tissue. These TCRs come from a female donor with breast cancer. Some clones in this sample may be carry-over from other donors' samples.

With respect to this clonotype: One junction end does not reproduce the germline sequence, and a read error may be involved. This chain links TRBV29-1 with TRBJ1-3; a possible D gene is TRBD1 (6 bases). CDR3 size: 13 residues. Germline loops: CDR1 SQVTM, CDR2 ANQGSEA. The CDR3 loop reads CSYQAGAGNTIYF. DNA of the CDR3: TGCAGCTACCAGGCAGGGGCTGGGAACACCATATATTTT.

The gene calls are TRBV15 and TRBJ2-3, with 7 bases that match TRBD2. After removal of 3 bases from V and 4 bases from J, the junction contained 7 bases not matched to a gene. Germline values: CDR1 LNHNV, CDR2 YYDKDF (reference sequence). There are 15 residues in the CDR3. The CDR3 region has the DNA TGTGCCACCAGCAGCTTACCTAGCGGAGCAGATACGCAGTATTTT. Translation gives CATSSLPSGADTQYF.

This rearrangement joins TRBV2 to TRBJ1-2, with a tentative D call TRBD1 (5 bases). This CDR3 is built from 13 residues. CDR1 is SNHLY and CDR2 is FYNNEI in the germline V gene. With 4 bases removed from V and 3 bases from J, the gap between germline ends came to 9 bases. The DNA for the CDR3 is TGTGCCAGCAGTGGAGACAGCTACTATGGCTACACCTTC. Translated, it gives CASSGDSYYGYTF.

The chain links TRBV29-1 to TRBJ2-1; D might be TRBD2 (5 bases). Per the germline V gene, CDR1 is SQVTM and CDR2 is ANQGSEA. Trimming pared 8 bases from V and 12 bases from J, leaving 20 bases between. The CDR3 is 12 residues long. CDR3 coding DNA: TGCAGCCTCAAGGACGGGATGAAAGGGCAGTTCTTC. It encodes CSLKDGMKGQFF.

The chain employs TRBV9 and TRBJ1-6; 7 bases match TRBD1. In germline, CDR1 is SGDLS, CDR2 YYNGEE. The CDR3 has 14 amino acids. Losses at the gene ends were 2 bases for V and 10 bases for J; bases not matched to a gene: 6. The CDR3 loop is CASSVSGGGSPLHF. In DNA, the CDR3 is TGTGCCAGCAGCGTCTCAGGGGGTGGCTCACCCCTCCACTTT.

Only a few counts were recorded for this clonotype. One base away lies a much larger clone, so this may be a sequencing read error. This chain joins TRBV5-1 and TRBJ2-3; 7 bases are shared with TRBD2. Per germline, CDR1 SGHRS and CDR2 YFSETQ. The CDR3 runs to 15 residues. The CDR3 nucleotides are TGTGCCAGCTCACCAGGACGGGGGGTTACAGATGCGCAGTATTTT. It codes for CASSPGRGVTDAQYF.

This clonotype was seen repeatedly, ten times or more. The chain joins TRBV11-2 to TRBJ2-7; 8 nucleotides line up with TRBD1. The CDR3 is 15 amino acids. Germline V lookup: CDR1 SGHAT, CDR2 FQNNGV. V dropped 5 bases and J dropped 2; count of bases not matched to a gene: 8. CDR3 nucleotides: TGTGCCAGCAGCCCTGTACAGGGGGGCACCTACGAGCAGTACTTC. It translates to CASSPVQGGTYEQYF.

As for this clonotype: This could be a read error, since a much larger clone is one nucleotide away. The chain employs TRBV6-1 and TRBJ2-2, with TRBD1 identical over 7 bases. Per germline, CDR1 MNHNS and CDR2 SASEGT. The CDR3 spans 18 residues. The CDR3 DNA sequence: TGTGTCAGCAGTGAAGCCGCGTACAGGGGATATATCGCCGGGGAGCTGTTTTTT. This translates into CVSSEAAYRGYIAGELFF.

A note on this clonotype: A much larger clone differs by one base, so this may be a read error. The rearrangement joins TRBV30 to TRBJ2-1, with TRBD1 identical over 9 bases. Trimming cost V 1 base and J 10 bases; bases outside gene matches: 5. The CDR3 has 13 residues. The germline V gene encodes CDR1 GTSNPN and CDR2 SVGIG (reference sequence). The chain's CDR3 is CAWSGPTGGEQFF. The CDR3 region has the DNA TGTGCCTGGAGTGGCCCTACAGGGGGCGAGCAGTTCTTC.

The chain combines TRBV20-1 with TRBJ1-1; unclear D gene. Germline CDR1 reads DFQATT; CDR2 reads SNEGSKA (reference sequence). Trimming took off 4 bases at V and 3 bases at J, with 15 bases between the two ends. The CDR3 is made up of 14 amino acids. CDR3 nucleotide sequence: TGCAGTGCTACCCTCGAGGGAGTCGACACTGAAGCTTTCTTT. Its translation: CSATLEGVDTEAFF.

This clonotype has ten or more counts. This chain joins TRBV20-1 and TRBJ2-1, with D unclear. Trimming pared 3 bases from V and 5 bases from J, leaving 5 bases between. This CDR3 comprises 11 residues. The germline V gene encodes CDR1 DFQATT and CDR2 SNEGSKA (reference sequence). The CDR3, as DNA: TGCAGTGCTAGGGAAAACAATGAGCAGTTCTTC. This gives the protein CSARENNEQFF.

Of note for this clonotype: The junction departs from germline at one end; a sequencing error may be responsible. The rearrangement uses TRBV20-1 and TRBJ1-5; the D is unclear. The CDR3 totals 19 residues. Looked up from germline, CDR1 is DFQATT and CDR2 is SNEGSKA (reference sequence). This chain's CDR3 is CSATDVSGRAGSYNEPQHF. The CDR3 nucleotides are TGCAGTGCTACAGACGTTAGCGGGAGGGCCGGGTCCTACAATGAGCCCCAGCATTTT.

At least ten counts were recorded for this clonotype. V and J are TRBV7-9 and TRBJ2-5, with no clear D. V lost 1 base and J lost 2, with 14 bases in between. The CDR3 runs to 16 residues. Germline V gene data show CDR1 as SEHNR and CDR2 as FQNEAQ (reference sequence). CDR3 region: CASSLVSGLKQETQYF. In DNA, the CDR3 is TGTGCCAGCAGCTTAGTATCAGGTTTGAAACAAGAGACCCAGTACTTC.

In its sample, this clonotype was seen many times. The CDR3 region is CSARVPWASDETQYF. The CDR3 bases are TGCAGTGCTAGAGTACCCTGGGCTAGCGACGAGACCCAGTACTTC. The chain is built from TRBV20-1 and TRBJ2-5; D may be TRBD2 (6 bases). CDR3 length: 15 amino acids. The germline gives CDR1 DFQATT, CDR2 SNEGSKA (reference sequence). Trimming took 1 base from V and 5 from J, leaving 17 bases between them.

With respect to this clonotype: A clone one base away is much larger, so this may be a read error. The J gene is TRBJ2-4, the V gene TRBV5-4; 7 bases fit TRBD1. The CDR3 covers 16 residues. CDR1 SGHNT and CDR2 YYREEE come from the germline V gene (reference sequence). CDR3 amino acids: CASSLMTGTDENIRYF. In DNA form, the CDR3 reads TGTGCCAGCAGCCTGATGACCGGGACAGACGAAAACATTCGGTACTTC.